This TCR beta chain emerged from a study of CD8 T cells in Susac syndrome. Reverse transcription used about 0.5 to 1 ug RNA and random hexamers. The CDR3 of TCR beta was amplified by immunoSEQ multiplex PCR across 54 Vbeta and 13 Jbeta. MiXCR, run by TCRdb on the immunoSEQ multiplex PCR reads, gives a single entry per CDR3 protein. The sample includes about 60,000 distinct CDR3 sequences, 85% to 95% of them seen just once. CD8+ and CD4+ T cells from blood underwent TCR beta sequencing. The multiple sclerosis control group comprised treatment-naive patients with stable or active relapsing-remitting disease. The V gene lost 3 bases and the J gene lost 1 base, with 16 bases spanning the gap. The CDR3 is 16 residues long. The germline V gene has CDR1 DFQATT and CDR2 SNEGSKA (reference sequence).

This receptor was taken from a human donor with multiple sclerosis. The V gene is TRBV20-1, the J gene TRBJ2-1; D not certain. Sequencing input: CD8+ T cells from PBMCs. The CDR3 sequence is CSARGLAEESYNEQFF. In DNA form, the CDR3 reads TGCAGTGCTAGGGGCTTGGCGGAAGAGTCCTACAATGAGCAGTTCTTC.